This T cell receptor (beta chain) was identified during a study of T cells in Graves' hyperthyroidism and ophthalmopathy. Study details: Pretreatment peripheral blood was obtained at initial diagnosis.

This clonotype showed up many times. Its antigen is unidentified. What was amplified from RNA transcripts were TCR beta CDR3 regions. The HTBI primer set drove a first-round RT-PCR of the TCR CDR3. TCRdb itself ran the multiplex PCR reads through MiXCR, one entry per CDR3 protein. The sample comprises over 700,000 distinct CDR3 sequences, around a sixth of which are singletons, and 16% rests with the top ten. The CDR3 has 14 residues. V lost 3 bases, J lost 5 bases, and 13 bases lay in between. General observations from the study: In the analysis, a 13 V-J model separated ophthalmopathy from stable hyperthyroidism.

This TCR derives from a woman aged 50 to 60 with Graves' hyperthyroidism that later progressed to Graves' ophthalmopathy. Sequenced input: blood. This chain links TRBV12-3 or TRBV12-4 with TRBJ1-1; D is unclear. CDR3 region: CASSFAPSETEAFF. The CDR3, as DNA: TGTGCCAGCAGTTTCGCCCCATCGGAGACTGAAGCTTTCTTT.